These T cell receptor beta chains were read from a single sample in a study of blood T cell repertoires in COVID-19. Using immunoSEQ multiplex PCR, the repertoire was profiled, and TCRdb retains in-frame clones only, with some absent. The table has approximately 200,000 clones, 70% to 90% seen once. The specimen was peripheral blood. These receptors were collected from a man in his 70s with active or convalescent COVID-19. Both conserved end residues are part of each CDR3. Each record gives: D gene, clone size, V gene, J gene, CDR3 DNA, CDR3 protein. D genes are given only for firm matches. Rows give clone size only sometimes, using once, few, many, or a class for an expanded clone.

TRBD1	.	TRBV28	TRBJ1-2	TGTGCCAGCAGTCGAACAGGGGCCCCTAACTATGGCTACACCTTC	CASSRTGAPNYGYTF
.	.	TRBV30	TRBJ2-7	TGTGCCTGGGGGAGAGGGCCTCCCCAAGTCTCCTACGAGCAGTACTTC	CAWGRGPPQVSYEQYF
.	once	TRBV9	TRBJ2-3	TGTGCCAGCAGCGGATCGGGGTCCCGCCTGGTAGATACGCAGTATTTT	CASSGSGSRLVDTQYF
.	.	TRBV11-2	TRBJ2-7	TGTGCCAGCAGCCGTGGACAGACCTACGAGCAGTACTTC	CASSRGQTYEQYF
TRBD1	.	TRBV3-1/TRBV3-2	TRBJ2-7	TGTGCCAGCAGCCAAGATTACCGTCGTCAGGGGGCAAACGAGCAGTACTTC	CASSQDYRRQGANEQYF
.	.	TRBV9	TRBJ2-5	TGTGCCAGCAGCGACCCACGGAGGGCCCTAGGCCAAGAGACCCAGTACTTC	CASSDPRRALGQETQYF
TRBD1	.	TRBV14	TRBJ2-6	TGTGCCAGCAGCCGGGACAGGGGGGTCCTAGCTCACCTCTCTGGGGCCAACGTCCTGACTTTC	CASSRDRGVLAHLSGANVLTF
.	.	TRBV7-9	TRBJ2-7	TGTGCCAGCAGCTTAGGCAGCGTTTCCGGGCAGTACTTC	CASSLGSVSGQYF
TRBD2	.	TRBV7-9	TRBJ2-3	TGTGCCAGCAGCTTAGCGGAGCGGGGGGTCACAGATACGCAGTATTTT	CASSLAERGVTDTQYF
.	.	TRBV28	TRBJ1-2	TGTGCCAGCAGTTTCACACAGGTTGGAGGCTACACCTTC	CASSFTQVGGYTF
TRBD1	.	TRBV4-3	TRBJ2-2	TGCGCCAGCAGCCAAGATGGCGGACAGGTGAACGGGGAGCTGTTTTTT	CASSQDGGQVNGELFF
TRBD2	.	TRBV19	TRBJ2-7	TGTGCCAGTAGTAATAGCGGGACTCCAACCTACGAGCAGTACTTC	CASSNSGTPTYEQYF
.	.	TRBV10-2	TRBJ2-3	TGCGCCAGCAGTGAACTCGATACGCAGTATTTT	CASSELDTQYF
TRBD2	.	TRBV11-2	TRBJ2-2	TGTGCCAGCAGCTTCAATAGCGGGAGTGGGGCCGGGGAGCTGTTTTTT	CASSFNSGSGAGELFF
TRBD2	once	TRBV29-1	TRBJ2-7	TGCAGCGTGGACCTAGCGGGGGGTCACGAGCAGTACTTC	CSVDLAGGHEQYF
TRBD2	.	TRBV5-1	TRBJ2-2	TGCGCCAGCAGCTCGGGACTAGCGGGAGGCCCTACCGGGGAGCTGTTTTTT	CASSSGLAGGPTGELFF
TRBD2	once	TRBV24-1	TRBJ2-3	TGTGCCACCAGTATGACGGGACTAGCGGGAAGGAATACGCAGTATTTT	CATSMTGLAGRNTQYF
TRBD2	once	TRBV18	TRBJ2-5	TGTGCCAGCTCACCAAGGGAGGGCAGCCAAGAGACCCAGTACTTC	CASSPREGSQETQYF
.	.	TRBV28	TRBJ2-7	TGTGCCAGCAGCCGCAGGACAGCAACCTACGAGCAGTACTTC	CASSRRTATYEQYF
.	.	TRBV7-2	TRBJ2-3	TGTGCCAGCAGCTTAGACCGGGGTGGAACAGATACGCAGTATTTT	CASSLDRGGTDTQYF
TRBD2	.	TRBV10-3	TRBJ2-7	TGTGCCATCAGTCCAGTCCCCCTAGCGGGAGTGCAAGAGCAGTACTTC	CAISPVPLAGVQEQYF
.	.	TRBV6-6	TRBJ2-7	TGTGCCAGCAGTCCAGGCCACCTTGGGTACGAGCAGTACTTC	CASSPGHLGYEQYF
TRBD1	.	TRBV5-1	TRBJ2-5	TGCGCCAGCAGCTTGGGAGACAGGGTCCAAGAGACCCAGTACTTC	CASSLGDRVQETQYF
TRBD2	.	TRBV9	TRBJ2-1	TGTGCCAGCAGCGGCGGGACTAGTATCAATGAGCAGTTCTTC	CASSGGTSINEQFF
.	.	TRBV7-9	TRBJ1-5	TGTGCCAGCAGCTTAGAATCAGGGAATCAGCCCCAGCATTTT	CASSLESGNQPQHF
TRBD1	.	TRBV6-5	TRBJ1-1	TGTGCCAGCAGCACCGGGACAGGGAGTTTTTTCTTT	CASSTGTGSFFF
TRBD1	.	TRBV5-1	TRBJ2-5	TGCGCCAGCAGCTCAAGGACAGGGGGCTACCAAGAGACCCAGTACTTC	CASSSRTGGYQETQYF
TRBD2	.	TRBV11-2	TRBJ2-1	TGTGCCAGCATCAAAACCGGGGCTAGCGGGAGGAATGAGCAGTTCTTC	CASIKTGASGRNEQFF
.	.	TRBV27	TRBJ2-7	TGTGCCAGCAGTTTGACGACGGACTTCTACGAGCAGTACTTC	CASSLTTDFYEQYF
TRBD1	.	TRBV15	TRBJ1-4	TGTGCCACCAGCAGGGCAGGGGGAACTAATGAAAAACTGTTTTTT	CATSRAGGTNEKLFF
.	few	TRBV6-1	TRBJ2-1	TGTGCCAGCAGTGAGTCCGGAGGGGAGCAGTTCTTC	CASSESGGEQFF
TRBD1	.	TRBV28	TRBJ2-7	TGTGCCAGCAGTCGTCCGGGACAGGGGGCCTACGAGCAGTACTTC	CASSRPGQGAYEQYF
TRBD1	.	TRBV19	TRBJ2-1	TGTGCCAGTAGTCCGGACAGGGGGTCTTACAATGAGCAGTTCTTC	CASSPDRGSYNEQFF
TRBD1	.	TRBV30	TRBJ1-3	TGTGCCTCAACGACAGGGGGTCGGTCTGGAAACACCATATATTTT	CASTTGGRSGNTIYF
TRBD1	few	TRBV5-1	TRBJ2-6	TGCGCCAGCAGCCCCACGGGGACAGGGGGCGCTGGGGCCAACGTCCTGACTTTC	CASSPTGTGGAGANVLTF
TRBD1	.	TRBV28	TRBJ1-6	TGTGCCAGCAGTTCCGGACAGGGTAATTCACCCCTCCACTTT	CASSSGQGNSPLHF
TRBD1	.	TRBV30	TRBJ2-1	TGTGCCTGGAGTTTCCGTTCCGGGACAGGGTCCCATGAGCAGTTCTTC	CAWSFRSGTGSHEQFF
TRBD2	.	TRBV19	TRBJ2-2	TGTGCCAGTAGAGCCTCCCGCAGACTAGCGGGAGGGGGTATCACCGGGGAGCTGTTTTTT	CASRASRRLAGGGITGELFF
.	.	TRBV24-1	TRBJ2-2	TGTGCCACCAGTGAAACAAGGAGGACCGGGGAGCTGTTTTTT	CATSETRRTGELFF
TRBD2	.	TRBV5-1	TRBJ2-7	TGCGCCAGCAGCTTAAGGACTAGCGGTGCCTACGAGCAGTACTTC	CASSLRTSGAYEQYF
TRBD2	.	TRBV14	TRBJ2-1	TGTGCCAGCAGCCTAGGGACTAGCGGTACCTACAATGAGCAGTTCTTC	CASSLGTSGTYNEQFF
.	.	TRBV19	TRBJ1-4	TGTGCCAGTAGTGCGTCAGCGGCAACTAATGAAAAACTGTTTTTT	CASSASAATNEKLFF
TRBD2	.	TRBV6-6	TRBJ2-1	TGTGCCTCGACTAGCGGGGGGTGGAATGAGCAGTTCTTC	CASTSGGWNEQFF
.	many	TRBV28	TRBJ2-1	TGTGCCAGCGGCCCTTCCCCACCGCACAATGAGCAGTTCTTC	CASGPSPPHNEQFF
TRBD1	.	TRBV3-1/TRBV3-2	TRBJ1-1	TGTGCCAGCAGCCCGGGACAGCCGAACACTGAAGCTTTCTTT	CASSPGQPNTEAFF
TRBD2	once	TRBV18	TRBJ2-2	TGTGCCAGCTCACGCGGACTAGCGGGGGGGCCGAACACCGGGGAGCTGTTTTTT	CASSRGLAGGPNTGELFF
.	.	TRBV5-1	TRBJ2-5	TGCGCCAGCAGCCTACAAGAGACCCAGTACTTC	CASSLQETQYF
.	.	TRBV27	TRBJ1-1	TGTGCCAGCAGTTCCGACAGGATCGGGGCCACTGAAGCTTTCTTT	CASSSDRIGATEAFF
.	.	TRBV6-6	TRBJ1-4	TGTGCCAGCAGTTACCTTGGAGGGAGGTTAAATGAAAAACTGTTTTTT	CASSYLGGRLNEKLFF
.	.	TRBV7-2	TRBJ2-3	TGTGCCAGCAGCTTAGTACGGGGGGCGGCAGATACGCAGTATTTT	CASSLVRGAADTQYF
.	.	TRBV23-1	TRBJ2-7	TGCGCCAGCAGTCAATCGCGACTTTCTGAGCAGTACTTC	CASSQSRLSEQYF
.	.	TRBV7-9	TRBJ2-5	TGTGCCAGCAGCCCACCTCTAAGGCTAGGTGGAGAGACCCAGTACTTC	CASSPPLRLGGETQYF
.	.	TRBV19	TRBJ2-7	TGTGCCAGTACTCTCCTCCACGGAGACGGCTCCTACGAGCAGTACTTC	CASTLLHGDGSYEQYF
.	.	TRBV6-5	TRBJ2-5	TGTGCCAGCAGTTCCACCAGGGAGACCCAGTACTTC	CASSSTRETQYF
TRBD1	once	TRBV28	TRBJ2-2	TGTGCCAGCAGACATACAGGGGGCGCTGACACCGGGGAGCTGTTTTTT	CASRHTGGADTGELFF
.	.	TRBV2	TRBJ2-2	TGTGCCAGCGGGTTTCTCGGGGCCGGGGAGCTGTTTTTT	CASGFLGAGELFF
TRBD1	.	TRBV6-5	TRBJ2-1	TGTGCCAGCAGTTACTCGGGACAGGGAGTTTACAATGAGCAGTTCTTC	CASSYSGQGVYNEQFF
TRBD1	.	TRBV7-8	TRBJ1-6	TGTGCCAGCAGCCCAAGACAGGGCGGATCGAGTTCACCCCTCCACTTT	CASSPRQGGSSSPLHF